The 7 T cell receptor beta chains reported below all come from one sample, sequenced in a study of Graves' ophthalmopathy and Graves' hyperthyroidism. RNA transcripts provided the template for amplifying TCR beta CDR3 regions. The first-round RT-PCR employed HTBI primers together with the Qiagen OneStep RT-PCR kit. A multiplex PCR was then performed as the second round. MiXCR, run by TCRdb on the multiplex PCR reads, gives a single entry per CDR3 protein. This sample carries some 520,000 distinct CDR3 sequences, 14% of them seen once, and the ten largest clones take about 9.4%. Source material: blood. These receptors all stem from a woman aged 30 to 39 with Graves' ophthalmopathy.

This clonotype was recorded at least ten times. The V and J genes are TRBV11-2 and TRBJ2-7; 9 bases agree with TRBD1. Trimming at V came to 5 bases and at J to 7 bases, leaving 9 bases not matched to a gene. Germline lookup yields CDR1 SGHAT and CDR2 FQNNGV. This CDR3 comprises 14 residues. CDR3 in DNA: TGTGCCAGCAGCCAGGACAGGGGCGTCAAAGAGCAGTACTTC. Encoded protein: CASSQDRGVKEQYF.

At least ten counts were recorded for this clonotype. The chain couples TRBV7-2 to TRBJ1-5; D unclear. The germline V and J ends were trimmed by 6 bases and 7 bases, with 13 bases remaining between them. There are 13 residues in the CDR3. The germline CDR1 and CDR2 sequences are SGHTA and FQGNSA. In DNA, the CDR3 is TGTGCCAGCAGTTCGGGCCGCACACAGCCCCAGCATTTT. Amino acids: CASSSGRTQPQHF. The full variable domain, in which reference TRBV7-2 and TRBJ1-5 provide the parts outside the CDR3, is GAGVSQSPSNKVTEKGKDVELRCDPISGHTALYWYRQSLGQGLEFLIYFQGNSAPDKSGLPSDRFSAERTGGSVSTLTIQRTQQEDSAVYLCASSSGRTQPQHFGDGTRLSIL.

This clonotype was seen more than once but under ten times. V and J are TRBV20-1 and TRBJ2-4, with 11 bases matching TRBD2. The V and J ends lost 3 bases and 5 bases, in that order; junction bases with no gene match: 9. Germline V gene lookup returns CDR1 DFQATT and CDR2 SNEGSKA (reference sequence). The CDR3 is 16 amino acids. CDR3 DNA: TGCAGTGCTAGGAGGAGACTAGCGGGAATCCAAAACATTCAGTACTTC. Encoded protein: CSARRRLAGIQNIQYF.

The chain has TRBV12-3 or TRBV12-4 and TRBJ2-1, with a tentative D call TRBD2 (5 bases). The V end was cut by 6 bases, the J end by 3 bases, with 6 bases between. This CDR3 is built from 12 residues. In nucleotides, the CDR3 is TGTGCCAGCAGCCGGGGCTACAATGAGCAGTTCTTC. Amino acids: CASSRGYNEQFF.

This clonotype came up many times. The genes are TRBV30 and TRBJ1-1; D gene unclear. Trimming took 4 bases from V and 9 from J, leaving 21 bases between them. This CDR3 contains 14 residues. CDR1 GTSNPN and CDR2 SVGIG come from the germline V gene (reference sequence). CDR3 in amino acids: CAWKSRVGEAQAFF. For the CDR3, the DNA is TGTGCCTGGAAGTCGAGAGTGGGCGAAGCCCAAGCTTTCTTT.

This clonotype has a count of ten or more. The chain has TRBV20-1 and TRBJ2-2; 9 bases line up with TRBD1. The CDR3 covers 15 residues. The germline gives CDR1 DFQATT, CDR2 SNEGSKA (reference sequence). The V gene end was trimmed by 1 base and the J gene end by 5 bases; junction bases not matched to a gene: 5. This CDR3 is CSARATGGQTGELFF. The CDR3 DNA reads TGCAGTGCTAGAGCGACAGGGGGGCAGACCGGGGAGCTGTTTTTT.

There are a few counts of this clonotype. The rearrangement links TRBV5-5 to TRBJ2-2; 7 bases are shared with TRBD1. This CDR3 is 14 amino acids long. Unmatched junction bases numbered 6, after V lost 4 bases and J lost 6 bases. CDR1 SGHKS and CDR2 YYEKEE come from the germline V gene (reference sequence). In DNA, the CDR3 is TGTGCCAGCAGCCCGACAGGGCTCGCCGGGGAGCTGTTTTTT. The encoded protein is CASSPTGLAGELFF. Drawing the rest from reference TRBV5-5 and TRBJ2-2, the complete variable domain is DAGVTQSPTHLIKTRGQQVTLRCSPISGHKSVSWYQQVLGQGPQFIFQYYEKEERGRGNFPDRFSARQFPNYSSELNVNALLLGDSALYLCASSPTGLAGELFFGEGSRLTVL.